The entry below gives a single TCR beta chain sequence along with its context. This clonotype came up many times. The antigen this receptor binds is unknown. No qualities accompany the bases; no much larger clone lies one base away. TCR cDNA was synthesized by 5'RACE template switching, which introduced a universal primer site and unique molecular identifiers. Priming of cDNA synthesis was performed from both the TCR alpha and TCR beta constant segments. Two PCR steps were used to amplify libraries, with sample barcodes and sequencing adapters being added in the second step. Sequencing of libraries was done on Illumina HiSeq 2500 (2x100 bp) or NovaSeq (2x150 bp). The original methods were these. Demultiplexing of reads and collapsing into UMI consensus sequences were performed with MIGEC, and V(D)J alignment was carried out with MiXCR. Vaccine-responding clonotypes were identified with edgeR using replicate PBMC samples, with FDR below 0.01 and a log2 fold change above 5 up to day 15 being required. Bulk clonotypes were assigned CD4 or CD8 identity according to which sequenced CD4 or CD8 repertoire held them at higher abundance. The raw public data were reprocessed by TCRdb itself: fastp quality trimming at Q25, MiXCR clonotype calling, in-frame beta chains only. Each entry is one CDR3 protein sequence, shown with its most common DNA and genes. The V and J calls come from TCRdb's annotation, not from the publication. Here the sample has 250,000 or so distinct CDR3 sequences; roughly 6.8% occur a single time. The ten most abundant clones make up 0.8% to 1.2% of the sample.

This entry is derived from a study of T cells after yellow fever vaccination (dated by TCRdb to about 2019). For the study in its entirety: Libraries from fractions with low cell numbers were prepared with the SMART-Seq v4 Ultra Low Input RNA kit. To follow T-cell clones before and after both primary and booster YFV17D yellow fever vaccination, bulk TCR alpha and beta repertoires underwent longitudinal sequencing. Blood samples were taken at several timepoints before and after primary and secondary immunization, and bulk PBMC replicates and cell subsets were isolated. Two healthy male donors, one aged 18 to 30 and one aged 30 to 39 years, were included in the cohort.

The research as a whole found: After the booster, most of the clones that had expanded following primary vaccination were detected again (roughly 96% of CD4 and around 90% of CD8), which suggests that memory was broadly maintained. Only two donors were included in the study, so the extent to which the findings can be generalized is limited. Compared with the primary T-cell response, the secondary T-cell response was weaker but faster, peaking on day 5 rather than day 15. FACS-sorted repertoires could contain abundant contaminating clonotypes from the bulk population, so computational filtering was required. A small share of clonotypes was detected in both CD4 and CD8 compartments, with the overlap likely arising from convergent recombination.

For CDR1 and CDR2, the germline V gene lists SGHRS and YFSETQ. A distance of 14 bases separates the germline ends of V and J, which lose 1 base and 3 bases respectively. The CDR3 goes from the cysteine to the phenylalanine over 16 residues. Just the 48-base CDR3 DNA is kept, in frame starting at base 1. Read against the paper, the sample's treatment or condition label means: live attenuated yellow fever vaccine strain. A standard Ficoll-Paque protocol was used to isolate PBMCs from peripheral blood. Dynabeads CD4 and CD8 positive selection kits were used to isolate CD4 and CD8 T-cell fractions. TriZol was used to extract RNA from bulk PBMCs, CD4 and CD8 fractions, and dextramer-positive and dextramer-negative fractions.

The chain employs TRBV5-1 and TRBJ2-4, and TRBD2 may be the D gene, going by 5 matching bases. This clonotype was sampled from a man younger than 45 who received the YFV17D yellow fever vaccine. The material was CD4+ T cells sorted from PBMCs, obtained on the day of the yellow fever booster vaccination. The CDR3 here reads CASSLSGLVGKNIQYF. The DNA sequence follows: TGCGCCAGCAGCTTGTCGGGATTGGTAGGCAAAAACATTCAGTACTTC.